This T cell receptor (beta chain) was sequenced in a study of cytomegalovirus exposure and HLA in healthy donors. CDR3 size: 16 residues. Germline CDR1 and CDR2: SEHNR and FQNEAQ (reference sequence). PCR used 60 Vbeta primers and 13 Jbeta primers. Only in-frame clones appear in the TCRdb table, and some are missing; sequencing was by immunoSEQ multiplex PCR. The sample has approximately 240,000 clones; roughly 82% are singletons. Participants comprised healthy donors of bone marrow. This rearrangement joins TRBV7-9 to TRBJ2-5; 8 nucleotides align to TRBD2. The last part of the DNA fits TRBJ2-7 better; the J call may be wrong. The sequence was obtained from a woman aged 40 to 50 in good health and CMV-seropositive. Source material: PBMCs. CDR3 region: CASSLLPSGYSYEQYF. The CDR3, as DNA: TGTGCCAGCAGCTTACTTCCTAGCGGGTACTCCTACGAGCAGTACTTC.